The TCR beta chain described here comes from a study of T-cell memory formation after mild COVID-19. Overall study results and limits: CD4/CD8 balance held among clones contracting day 15 to 85, and later expanders leaned CD4+. Researchers found some responding clones in pre-infection memory, a sign that cross-reactive memory joined.

TCRdb called the 5' RACE reads again in MiXCR, with one record for every CDR3 protein. The sample carries fewer than 350,000 distinct CDR3 sequences, over 15% recorded once. Germline assignment: CDR1 SGHVS and CDR2 FNYEAQ. The CDR3 totals 17 residues. The ends lost 5 bases at V and 4 bases at J; junction bases unmatched: 15. Turning to this clonotype: What it binds is unknown.

The specimen sequenced was PBMCs or a T cell subset sorted from them (not recorded which). The sequence was collected from a man between 18 and 35 years old who had mild COVID-19 (a few samples of this study predate the infection). Cell type and time point are not known. This chain uses TRBV7-6 with TRBJ2-5; TRBD1 matches 8 bases. The CDR3 bases are TGTGCCAGCAGCCAAGACGGGAGACAGGGGCGGGTAGAGACCCAGTACTTC. Translating gives CASSQDGRQGRVETQYF. Combining the CDR3 with reference TRBV7-6 and TRBJ2-5 gives the whole variable domain GAGVSQSPRYKVTKRGQDVALRCDPISGHVSLYWYRQALGQGPEFLTYFNYEAQQDKSGLPNDRFSAERPEGSISTLTIQRTEQRDSAMYRCASSQDGRQGRVETQYFGPGTRLLVL.